Sequencing of this T cell receptor (beta chain) was carried out in a study of radiation and T cells in renal cell carcinoma. The count of this clone is one. Its antigen is unknown. CDR1 is MNHEY and CDR2 is SVGAGI in the germline V gene. V dropped 6 bases and J dropped 4; count of bases not matched to a gene: 2. The CDR3 loop spans 15 amino acids. Study-level findings and limits: Top tumor clonotypes rose in blood 2 weeks post-radiation, then contracted. Pretreatment tumor biopsies were lacking, so baseline clonotypes are unknown.

This sample's time point: blood 2 weeks post-SBRT. Treatment meaning: 15 Gy SBRT to primary tumor, nephrectomy 4 weeks later. After SBRT, blood was collected at 2 and 4 weeks, plus baseline. Libraries were prepared by immunoSEQ multiplex PCR; TCRdb keeps only in-frame clonotypes and omits some of them. The sample records about 130,000 clones, approximately 90% being singletons. The input for sequencing was blood, taken from a patient whose treatment included radiotherapy and nephrectomy. The chain has TRBV6-5 and TRBJ2-3, with 15 bases fitting TRBD2. The TCR comes from a woman aged 70 to 79 with renal cell carcinoma. CDR3 sequence: CASRGLAGGSDTQYF. DNA for the CDR3: TGTGCCAGCAGAGGACTAGCGGGGGGGTCAGATACGCAGTATTTT.